The clone carrying this T cell receptor (beta chain) has just one count. Per germline, CDR1 SGHRS and CDR2 YFSETQ. V lost 4 bases, J lost 7 bases, and 4 bases stayed unmatched. This CDR3 contains 14 residues. These data come from a study of blood T cell repertoires in COVID-19. Study at large: Whether acute or convalescent, the COVID-19 samples came from the United States, Italy and Spain.

Authors' methods: Estimated nucleated cell counts came from reference gene primer amplification. Clones were sequenced by immunoSEQ multiplex PCR, and TCRdb holds only the in-frame ones, with some missing. That table supplies the V and J calls and clone size; D and trimming were determined from the DNA. The sample carries just over 650,000 clones, more than 80% recorded once. This clonotype was sampled from a woman under 30 with acute or convalescent COVID-19. This chain uses TRBV5-1 with TRBJ2-1; the match to TRBD2 covers 11 bases. What was sequenced was peripheral blood. This CDR3 is CASSLGLAGNEQFF. The CDR3 DNA is TGCGCCAGCAGCCTCGGACTAGCGGGTAATGAGCAGTTCTTC.